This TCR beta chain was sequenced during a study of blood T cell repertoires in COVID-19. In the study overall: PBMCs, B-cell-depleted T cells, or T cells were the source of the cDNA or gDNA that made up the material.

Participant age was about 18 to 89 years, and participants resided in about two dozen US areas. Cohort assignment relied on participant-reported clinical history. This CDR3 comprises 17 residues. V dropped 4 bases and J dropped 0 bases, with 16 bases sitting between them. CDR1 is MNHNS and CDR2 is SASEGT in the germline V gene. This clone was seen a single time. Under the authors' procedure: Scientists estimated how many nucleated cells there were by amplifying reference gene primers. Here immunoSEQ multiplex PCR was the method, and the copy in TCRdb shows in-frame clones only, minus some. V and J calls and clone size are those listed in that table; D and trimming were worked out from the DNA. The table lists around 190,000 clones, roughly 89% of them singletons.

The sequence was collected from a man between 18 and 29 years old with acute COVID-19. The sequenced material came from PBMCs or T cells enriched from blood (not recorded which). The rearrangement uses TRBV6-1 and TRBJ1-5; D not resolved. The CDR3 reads CASSAPFVPNSNQPQHF. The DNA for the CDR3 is TGTGCCAGCAGTGCGCCGTTCGTCCCTAATAGCAATCAGCCCCAGCATTTT.